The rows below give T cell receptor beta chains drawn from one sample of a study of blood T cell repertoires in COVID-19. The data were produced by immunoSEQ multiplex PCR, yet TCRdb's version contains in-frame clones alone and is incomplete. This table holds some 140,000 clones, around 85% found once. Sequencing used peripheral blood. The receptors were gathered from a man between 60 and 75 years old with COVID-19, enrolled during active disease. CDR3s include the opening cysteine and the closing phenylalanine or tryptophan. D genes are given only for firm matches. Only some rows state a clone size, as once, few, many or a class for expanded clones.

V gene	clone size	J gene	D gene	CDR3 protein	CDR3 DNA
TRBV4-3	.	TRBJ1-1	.	CASSQDSWNTEAFF	TGCGCCAGCAGCCAGGACAGCTGGAACACTGAAGCTTTCTTT
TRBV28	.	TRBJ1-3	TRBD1	CASRQGAGNTIYF	TGTGCCAGCAGACAGGGGGCTGGAAACACCATATATTTT
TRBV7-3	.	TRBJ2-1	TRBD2	CASSPQGAGVYNEQFF	TGTGCCAGCAGCCCCCAAGGAGCGGGGGTATACAATGAGCAGTTCTTC
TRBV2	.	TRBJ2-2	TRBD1	CASRNDRVNTGELFF	TGTGCCAGCAGGAACGACAGGGTAAACACCGGGGAGCTGTTTTTT
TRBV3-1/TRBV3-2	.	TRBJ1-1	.	CASSPSTPRNTEAFF	TGTGCCAGCAGCCCTTCGACCCCTAGGAACACTGAAGCTTTCTTT
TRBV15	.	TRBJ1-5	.	CATSRGELPTGQPQHF	TGTGCCACCAGCAGAGGGGAGCTCCCGACGGGGCAGCCCCAGCATTTT
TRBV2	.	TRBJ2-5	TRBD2	CASSGTSGSRQETQYF	TGTGCCAGCAGCGGGACTAGCGGGAGTAGGCAAGAGACCCAGTACTTC
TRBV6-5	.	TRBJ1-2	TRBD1	CASRAGTAVHRYTF	TGTGCCAGCAGAGCCGGGACAGCTGTGCATCGCTACACCTTC
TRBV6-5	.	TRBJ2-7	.	CASSSGEYEQYF	TGTGCCAGCAGTTCCGGGGAGTACGAGCAGTACTTC
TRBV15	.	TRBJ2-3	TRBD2	CATSTRLAATDTQYF	TGTGCCACCAGCACGCGACTAGCGGCCACAGATACGCAGTATTTT
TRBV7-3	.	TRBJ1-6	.	CASSLGDSRNSPLHF	TGTGCCAGCAGCTTAGGGGACTCAAGGAATTCACCCCTCCACTTT
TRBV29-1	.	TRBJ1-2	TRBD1	CSVGSGQGDYGYTF	TGCAGCGTTGGTTCGGGACAGGGGGACTATGGCTACACCTTC
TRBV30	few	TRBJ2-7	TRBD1	CAWSGGQGLTYEQYF	TGTGCCTGGAGTGGAGGACAGGGCCTGACCTACGAGCAGTACTTC
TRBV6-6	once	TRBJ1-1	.	CASGGLPNTEAFF	TGTGCCAGCGGCGGACTCCCGAACACTGAAGCTTTCTTT
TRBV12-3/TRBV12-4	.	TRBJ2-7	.	CASSFRSVDEQYF	TGTGCCAGCAGTTTTCGGTCCGTCGACGAGCAGTACTTC
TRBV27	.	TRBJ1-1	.	CASSALGAGVSTEAFF	TGTGCCAGCAGTGCCCTCGGGGCAGGGGTGAGCACTGAAGCTTTCTTT
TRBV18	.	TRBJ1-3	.	CASSPITGGSGNTIYF	TGTGCCAGCTCACCAATAACGGGGGGCTCTGGAAACACCATATATTTT
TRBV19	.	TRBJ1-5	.	CASIGLNQPQHF	TGTGCCAGCATCGGACTAAATCAGCCCCAGCATTTT
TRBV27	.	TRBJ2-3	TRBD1	CASRRQGRDTQYF	TGTGCCAGCAGGAGACAGGGTCGAGATACGCAGTATTTT
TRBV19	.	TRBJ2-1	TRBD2	CASSAGTSGIGSNEQFF	TGTGCCAGTAGTGCCGGGACTAGCGGGATAGGATCCAATGAGCAGTTCTTC
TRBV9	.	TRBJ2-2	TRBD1	CASSVAWGTGAGELFF	TGTGCCAGCAGCGTAGCCTGGGGGACAGGAGCCGGGGAGCTGTTTTTT
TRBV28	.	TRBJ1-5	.	CASGTPGTSQPQHF	TGTGCCAGCGGCACACCAGGGACTTCTCAGCCCCAGCATTTT
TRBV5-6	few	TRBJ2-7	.	CASSLVRWPYEQYF	TGTGCCAGCAGCTTGGTGAGGTGGCCCTACGAGCAGTACTTC
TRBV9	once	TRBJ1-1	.	CASSVVASTEAFF	TGTGCCAGCAGCGTAGTAGCGAGTACTGAAGCTTTCTTT
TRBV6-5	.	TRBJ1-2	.	CASSYSGDTPYGYTF	TGTGCCAGCAGTTACTCGGGGGACACTCCCTATGGCTACACCTTC
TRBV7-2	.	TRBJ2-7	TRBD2	CASSYGLAGGVDSEQYF	TGTGCCAGCAGCTATGGACTAGCGGGAGGTGTGGACTCCGAGCAGTACTTC
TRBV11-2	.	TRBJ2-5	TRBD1	CASSETGGFTETQYF	TGTGCCAGCAGCGAGACAGGGGGATTTACGGAGACCCAGTACTTC
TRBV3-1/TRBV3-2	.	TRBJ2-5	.	CASSLSGTQETQYF	TGTGCCAGCAGCCTCTCAGGAACCCAAGAGACCCAGTACTTC
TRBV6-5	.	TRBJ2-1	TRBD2	CASVGTSGRWGEQFF	TGTGCCAGTGTGGGGACTAGCGGGAGGTGGGGTGAGCAGTTCTTC
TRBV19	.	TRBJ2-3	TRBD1	CASSPYTGGTDTQYF	TGTGCCAGTAGTCCATACACAGGGGGCACAGATACGCAGTATTTT
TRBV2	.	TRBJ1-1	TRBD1	CASASRTGGLANTEAFF	TGTGCCAGCGCGAGCAGGACAGGGGGCCTCGCGAACACTGAAGCTTTCTTT
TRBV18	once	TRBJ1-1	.	CASSLQGNTEAFF	TGTGCCAGCTCTCTCCAGGGAAACACTGAAGCTTTCTTT
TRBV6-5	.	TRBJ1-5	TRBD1	CASSPGGRGNQPQHF	TGTGCCAGCAGTCCAGGGGGCAGGGGCAATCAGCCCCAGCATTTT
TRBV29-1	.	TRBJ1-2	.	CSVPLRQPANGYTF	TGCAGCGTCCCTTTGCGGCAGCCTGCAAATGGCTACACCTTC
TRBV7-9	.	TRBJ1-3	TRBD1	CASSTYGTGANTIYF	TGTGCCAGCAGCACCTACGGGACAGGGGCCAACACCATATATTTT